Included here is one T cell receptor beta chain sequence, with context. Its specificity is unknown. From germline, CDR1 is MDHEN and CDR2 SYDVKM. The CDR3 length is 15 residues. V was shortened by 6 bases and J by 6 bases, with 18 bases between the two germline ends. This sample was taken from a study of cytomegalovirus exposure and HLA in healthy donors. Whole-study context: Earlier work reported 95 million to 130 million unique TCR beta sequences from 180 million or so T cells.

In the PCR, 60 Vbeta and 13 Jbeta primers were used. Here immunoSEQ multiplex PCR was the method, and the copy in TCRdb shows in-frame clones only, minus some. The sample has about 150,000 clones, over 70% seen once; the top ten hold 1.4% to 1.5%. Whole-study findings and limits: The classifier reportedly diagnosed cytomegalovirus status with high sensitivity and specificity. Several top significant clusters appeared, in a later analysis, to be linked to common viral pathogens. In a later analysis, HLA-associated beta chains showed higher expansion and lower generation probabilities than comparable chains.

This clonotype originated in a young woman in good health and CMV-seropositive. The chain joins TRBV28 to TRBJ1-5; D is undetermined. Sequencing was done on a sample of PBMCs. CDR3 in amino acids: CASRKWWQEGQPQHF. The CDR3 nucleotides are TGTGCCAGCAGGAAGTGGTGGCAGGAGGGTCAGCCCCAGCATTTT.